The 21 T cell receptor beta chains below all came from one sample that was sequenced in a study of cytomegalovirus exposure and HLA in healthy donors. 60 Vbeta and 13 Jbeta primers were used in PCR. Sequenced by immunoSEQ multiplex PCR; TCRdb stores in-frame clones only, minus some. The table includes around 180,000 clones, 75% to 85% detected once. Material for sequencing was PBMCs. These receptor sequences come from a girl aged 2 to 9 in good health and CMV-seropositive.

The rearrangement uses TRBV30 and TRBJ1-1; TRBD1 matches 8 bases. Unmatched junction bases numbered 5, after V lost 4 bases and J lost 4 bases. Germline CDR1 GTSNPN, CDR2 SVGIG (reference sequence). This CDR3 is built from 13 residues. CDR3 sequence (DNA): TGTGCCTGGACTTTTACAGGGGGCACTGAAGCTTTCTTT. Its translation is CAWTFTGGTEAFF.

As DNA, the CDR3 is TGTGCCAGTACAGGACAGTCGAACACTGAAGCTTTCTTT. Its translation: CASTGQSNTEAFF. The chain employs TRBV19 and TRBJ1-1, with TRBD1 as a possible D gene (6 bases). Deletions cut 7 bases from V and 1 base from J, with 10 bases between. Germline V gene data show CDR1 as LNHDA and CDR2 as SQIVND (reference sequence). This CDR3 contains 13 residues. Using reference TRBV19 and TRBJ1-1 for the parts outside the CDR3, the full variable domain is DGGITQSPKYLFRKEGQNVTLSCEQNLNHDAMYWYRQDPGQGLRLIYYSQIVNDFQKGDIAEGYSVSREKKESFPLTVTSAQKNPTAFYLCASTGQSNTEAFFGQGTRLTVV.

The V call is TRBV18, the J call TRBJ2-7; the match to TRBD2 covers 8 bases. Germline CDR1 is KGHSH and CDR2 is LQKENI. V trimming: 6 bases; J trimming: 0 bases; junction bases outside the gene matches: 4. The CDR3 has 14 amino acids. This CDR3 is CASSPGGGSYEQYF. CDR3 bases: TGTGCCAGCTCGCCGGGGGGGGGCTCCTACGAGCAGTACTTC.

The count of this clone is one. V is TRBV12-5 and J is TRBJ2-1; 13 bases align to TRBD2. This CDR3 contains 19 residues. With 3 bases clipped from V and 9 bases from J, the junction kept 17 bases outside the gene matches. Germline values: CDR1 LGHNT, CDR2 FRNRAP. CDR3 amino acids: CASGFSVPETSGRSTEQFF. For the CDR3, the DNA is TGTGCTAGTGGTTTTTCCGTTCCGGAGACTAGCGGGAGGAGTACTGAGCAGTTCTTC.

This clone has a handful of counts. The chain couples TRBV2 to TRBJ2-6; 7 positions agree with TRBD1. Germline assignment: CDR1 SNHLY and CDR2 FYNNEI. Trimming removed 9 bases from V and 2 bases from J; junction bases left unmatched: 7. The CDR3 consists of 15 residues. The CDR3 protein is CARRQGKAGANVLTF. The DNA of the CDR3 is TGTGCCAGAAGACAGGGAAAGGCTGGGGCCAACGTCCTGACTTTC.

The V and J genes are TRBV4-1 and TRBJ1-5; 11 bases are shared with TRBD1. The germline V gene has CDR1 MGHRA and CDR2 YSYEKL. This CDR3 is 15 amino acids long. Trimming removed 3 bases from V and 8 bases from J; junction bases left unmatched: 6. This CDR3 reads CASSHPDRGLKPQHF. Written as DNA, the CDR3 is TGCGCCAGCAGCCACCCGGACAGGGGGCTTAAGCCCCAGCATTTT.

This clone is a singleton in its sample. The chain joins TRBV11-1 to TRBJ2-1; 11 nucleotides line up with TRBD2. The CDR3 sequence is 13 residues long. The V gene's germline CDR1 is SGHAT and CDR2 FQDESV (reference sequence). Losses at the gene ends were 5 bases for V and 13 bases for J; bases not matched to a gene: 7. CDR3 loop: CASSPNSGRAQFF. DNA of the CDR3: TGTGCCAGCAGCCCTAATAGCGGGAGGGCCCAGTTCTTC.

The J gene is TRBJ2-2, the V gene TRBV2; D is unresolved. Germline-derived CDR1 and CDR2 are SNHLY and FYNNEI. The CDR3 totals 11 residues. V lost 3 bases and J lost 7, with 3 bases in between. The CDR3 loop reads CASSESGELFF. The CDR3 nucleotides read TGTGCCAGCAGTGAGAGCGGGGAGCTGTTTTTT.

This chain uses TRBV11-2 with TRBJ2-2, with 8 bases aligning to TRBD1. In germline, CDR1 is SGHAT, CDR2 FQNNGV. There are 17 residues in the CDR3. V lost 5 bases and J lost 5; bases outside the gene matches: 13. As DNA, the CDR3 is TGTGCCAGCAGCCGACCACAGGACAGGGAATCGACCGGGGAGCTGTTTTTT. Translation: CASSRPQDRESTGELFF.

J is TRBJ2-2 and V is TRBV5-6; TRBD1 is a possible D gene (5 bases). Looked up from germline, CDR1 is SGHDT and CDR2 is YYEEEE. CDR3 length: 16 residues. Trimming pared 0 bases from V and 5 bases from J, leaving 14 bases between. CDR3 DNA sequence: TGTGCCAGCAGCTTGGAGATGCAGGGTGGGACCGGGGAGCTGTTTTTT. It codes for CASSLEMQGGTGELFF.

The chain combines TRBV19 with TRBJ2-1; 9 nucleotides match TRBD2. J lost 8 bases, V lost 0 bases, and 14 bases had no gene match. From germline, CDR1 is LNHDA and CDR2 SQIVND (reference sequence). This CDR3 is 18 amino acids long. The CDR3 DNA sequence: TGTGCCAGTAGTATAGATCCCCTCGGAGCGGGAGGTATGGATGAGCAGTTCTTC. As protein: CASSIDPLGAGGMDEQFF.

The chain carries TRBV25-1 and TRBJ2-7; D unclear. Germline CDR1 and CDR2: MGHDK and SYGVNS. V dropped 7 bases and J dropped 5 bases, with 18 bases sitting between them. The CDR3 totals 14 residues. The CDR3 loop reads CASTPLLGADEQYF. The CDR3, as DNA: TGTGCCAGCACCCCCTTGTTAGGAGCTGACGAGCAGTACTTC.

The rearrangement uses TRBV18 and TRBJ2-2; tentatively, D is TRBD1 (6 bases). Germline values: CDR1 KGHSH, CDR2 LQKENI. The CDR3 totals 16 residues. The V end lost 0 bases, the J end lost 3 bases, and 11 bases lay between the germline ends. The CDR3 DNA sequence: TGTGCCAGCTCACCACCGCAGGGGTGGGACACCGGGGAGCTGTTTTTT. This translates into CASSPPQGWDTGELFF.

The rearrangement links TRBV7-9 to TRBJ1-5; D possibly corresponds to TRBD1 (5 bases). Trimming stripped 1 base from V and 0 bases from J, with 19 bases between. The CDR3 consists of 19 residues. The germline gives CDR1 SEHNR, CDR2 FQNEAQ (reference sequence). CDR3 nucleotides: TGTGCCAGCAGCTTAGGGGACCGGGAGGCCCCGTATAGCAATCAGCCCCAGCATTTT. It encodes CASSLGDREAPYSNQPQHF.

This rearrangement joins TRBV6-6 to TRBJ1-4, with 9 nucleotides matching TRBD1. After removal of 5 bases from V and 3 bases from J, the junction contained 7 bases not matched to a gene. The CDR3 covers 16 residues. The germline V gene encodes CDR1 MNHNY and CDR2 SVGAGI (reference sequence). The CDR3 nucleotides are TGTGCCAGCAGTAGACAGGGGGTTCGCCCTAATGAAAAACTGTTTTTT. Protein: CASSRQGVRPNEKLFF.

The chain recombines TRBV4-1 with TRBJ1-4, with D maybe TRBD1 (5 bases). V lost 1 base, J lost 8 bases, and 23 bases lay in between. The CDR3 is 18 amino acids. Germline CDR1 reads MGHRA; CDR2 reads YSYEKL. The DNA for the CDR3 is TGCGCCAGCAGCCAAGCAAGCGTGCGAAGAGGAGGGGACGAAAAACTGTTTTTT. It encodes CASSQASVRRGGDEKLFF.

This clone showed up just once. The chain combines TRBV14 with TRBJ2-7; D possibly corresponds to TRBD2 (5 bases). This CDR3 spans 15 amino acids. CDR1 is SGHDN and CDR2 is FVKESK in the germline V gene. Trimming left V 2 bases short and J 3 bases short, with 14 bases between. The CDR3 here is CASSQTFGLLYEQYF. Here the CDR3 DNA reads TGTGCCAGCAGCCAAACATTTGGACTTCTCTACGAGCAGTACTTC. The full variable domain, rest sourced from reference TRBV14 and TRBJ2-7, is EAGVTQFPSHSVIEKGQTVTLRCDPISGHDNLYWYRRVMGKEIKFLLHFVKESKQDESGMPNNRFLAERTGGTYSTLKVQPAELEDSGVYFCASSQTFGLLYEQYFGPGTRLTVT.

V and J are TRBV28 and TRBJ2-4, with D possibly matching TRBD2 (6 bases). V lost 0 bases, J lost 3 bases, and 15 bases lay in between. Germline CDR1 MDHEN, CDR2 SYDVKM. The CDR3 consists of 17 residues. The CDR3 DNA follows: TGTGCCAGCAGTTTATGGGCGGGCGGGGACGACAAAAACATTCAGTACTTC. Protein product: CASSLWAGGDDKNIQYF.

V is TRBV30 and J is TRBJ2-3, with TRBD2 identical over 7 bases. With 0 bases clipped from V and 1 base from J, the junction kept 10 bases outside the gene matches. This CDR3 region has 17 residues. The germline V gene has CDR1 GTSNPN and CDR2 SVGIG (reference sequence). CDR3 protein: CAWSVPTGGRGTDTQYF. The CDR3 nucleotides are TGTGCCTGGAGTGTACCCACGGGAGGAAGGGGCACAGATACGCAGTATTTT. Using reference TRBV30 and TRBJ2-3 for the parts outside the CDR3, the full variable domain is SQTIHQWPATLVQPVGSPLSLECTVEGTSNPNLYWYRQAAGRGLQLLFYSVGIGQISSEVPQNLSASRPQDRQFILSSKKLLLSDSGFYLCAWSVPTGGRGTDTQYFGPGTRLTVL.

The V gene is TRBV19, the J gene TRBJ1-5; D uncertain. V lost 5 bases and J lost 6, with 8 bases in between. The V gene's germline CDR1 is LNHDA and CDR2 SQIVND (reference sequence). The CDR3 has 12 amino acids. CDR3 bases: TGTGCCAGTAGTGATGGCCGTCAGCCCCAGCATTTT. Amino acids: CASSDGRQPQHF. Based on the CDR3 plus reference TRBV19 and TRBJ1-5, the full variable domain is DGGITQSPKYLFRKEGQNVTLSCEQNLNHDAMYWYRQDPGQGLRLIYYSQIVNDFQKGDIAEGYSVSREKKESFPLTVTSAQKNPTAFYLCASSDGRQPQHFGDGTRLSIL.

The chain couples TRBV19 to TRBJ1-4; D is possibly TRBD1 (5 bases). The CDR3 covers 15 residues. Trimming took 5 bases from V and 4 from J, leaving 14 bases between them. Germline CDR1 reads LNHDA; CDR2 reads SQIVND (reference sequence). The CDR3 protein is CASSGLAQGNEKLFF. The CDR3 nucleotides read TGTGCCAGTAGTGGGCTCGCCCAGGGTAATGAAAAACTGTTTTTT.